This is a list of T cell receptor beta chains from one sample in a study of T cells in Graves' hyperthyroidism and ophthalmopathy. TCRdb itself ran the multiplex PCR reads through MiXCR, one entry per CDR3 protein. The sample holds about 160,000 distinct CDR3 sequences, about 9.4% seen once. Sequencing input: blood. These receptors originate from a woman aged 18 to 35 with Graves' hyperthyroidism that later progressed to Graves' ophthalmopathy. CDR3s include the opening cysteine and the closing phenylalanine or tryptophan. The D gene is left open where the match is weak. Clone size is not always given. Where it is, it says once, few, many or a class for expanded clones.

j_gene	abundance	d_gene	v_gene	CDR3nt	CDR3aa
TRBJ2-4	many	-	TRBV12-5	TGTGCTAGTGGTTTGGTACGTGCAGGATTCCTAGCCAAAAACATTCAGTACTTC	CASGLVRAGFLAKNIQYF
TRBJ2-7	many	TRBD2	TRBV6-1	TGTGCCAGCAGTGTAGCGGGGTGGGACGAGCAGTACTTC	CASSVAGWDEQYF
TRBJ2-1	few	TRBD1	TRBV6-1	TGTGCCAGCAGTGAAGTGGACAGGGAAGTGAGGGAGCAGTTCTTC	CASSEVDREVREQFF
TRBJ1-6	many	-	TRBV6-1	TGTGCCAGCAGACAAGCCGGGCCCGGGGGCTCACCCCTCCACTTT	CASRQAGPGGSPLHF
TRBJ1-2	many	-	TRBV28	TGTGCCAGCAGTTTAAGTCAACTAAACTATGGCTACACCTTC	CASSLSQLNYGYTF
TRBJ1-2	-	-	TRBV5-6	TGTGCCAGCAGCGTATCAGGGGATGGCTATGGCTACACCTTC	CASSVSGDGYGYTF
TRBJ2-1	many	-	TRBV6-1	TGTGCCAGCGGGCGTGATGAGCAGTTCTTC	CASGRDEQFF
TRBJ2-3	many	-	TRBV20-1	TGCAGTGCTAGAGAGACTAGTCCCCTCACAGATACGCAGTATTTT	CSARETSPLTDTQYF
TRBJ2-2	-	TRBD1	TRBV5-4	TGTGCCAGCCTACAGGGGCCCAGCACCGGGGAGCTGTTTTTT	CASLQGPSTGELFF
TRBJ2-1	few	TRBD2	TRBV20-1	TGCAGTGCTGGAAAGACTAGCGGGATTTACAATGAGCAGTTCTTC	CSAGKTSGIYNEQFF
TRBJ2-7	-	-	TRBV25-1	TGTGCCAGCAGTGGAACATCGGGGCGCTACGAGCAGTACTTC	CASSGTSGRYEQYF
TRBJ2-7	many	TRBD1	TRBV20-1	TGCAGTGCTAGAGATTGGCGGACAGGGGGTTACGAGCAGTACTTC	CSARDWRTGGYEQYF
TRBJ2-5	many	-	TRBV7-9	TGTGCCAGCAGCTTATCTATGGAGACCCAGTACTTC	CASSLSMETQYF
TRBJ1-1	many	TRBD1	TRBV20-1	TGCAGTGCTACCCGGCCGGGACAGGGGGCGACTGAAGCTTTCTTT	CSATRPGQGATEAFF